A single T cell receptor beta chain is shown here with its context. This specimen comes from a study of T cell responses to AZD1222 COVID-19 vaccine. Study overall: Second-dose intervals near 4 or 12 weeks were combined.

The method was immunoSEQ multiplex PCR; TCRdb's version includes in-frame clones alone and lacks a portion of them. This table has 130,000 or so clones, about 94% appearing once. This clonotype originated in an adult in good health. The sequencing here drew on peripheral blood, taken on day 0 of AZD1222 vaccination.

The CDR3, as DNA: TGTGCCAGCAGCGTAGGAGGCGGGGCCACCGGGGAGCTGTTTTTT. Protein: CASSVGGGATGELFF. The genes are TRBV9 and TRBJ2-2; D possibly corresponds to TRBD2 (6 bases). The CDR3 spans 15 residues. The V end lost 0 bases, the J end lost 4 bases, and 10 bases lay between the germline ends. Germline V gene data show CDR1 as SGDLS and CDR2 as YYNGEE.